Listed here are 31 T cell receptor beta chains from one sample, sequenced in a study of a mutant IDH1 vaccine in newly diagnosed glioma. Measured with immunoSEQ multiplex PCR; TCRdb has only the in-frame clones, and not every one. Of around 41,000 clones listed, about 78% are singletons. The antigens these receptors bind are not known. Indicated time point: week 23, last vaccination. The study gave 300 ug of mutant IDH1 20-mer peptide per vaccine dose, with topical imiquimod. This specimen was PBMCs, taken from a glioma patient whose treatment included an IDH1 peptide vaccine. These receptors originate from a woman aged 35 to 49 with glioma. Some clones in this sample may be carry-over from other donors' samples.

The rearrangement links TRBV7-6 to TRBJ2-1, with 10 bases matching TRBD2. The CDR3 length is 15 residues. V shed 7 bases and J 7 bases; nucleotides not matched to a gene: 10. Per the germline V gene, CDR1 is SGHVS and CDR2 is FNYEAQ. The CDR3 sequence is CASIKAGGLENEQFF. The CDR3 DNA is TGTGCCAGCATAAAAGCGGGGGGGCTTGAGAATGAGCAGTTCTTC. The full variable domain, its missing parts supplied by reference TRBV7-6 and TRBJ2-1, is GAGVSQSPRYKVTKRGQDVALRCDPISGHVSLYWYRQALGQGPEFLTYFNYEAQQDKSGLPNDRFSAERPEGSISTLTIQRTEQRDSAMYRCASIKAGGLENEQFFGPGTRLTVL.

The chain carries TRBV7-2 and TRBJ1-4; TRBD1 might be the D (5 bases). The length of the CDR3 is 14 residues. Trimming left V 5 bases short and J 4 bases short, with 11 bases between. Germline values: CDR1 SGHTA, CDR2 FQGNSA. The DNA of the CDR3 is TGTGCCAGCAGCACTTGGGGGAGTAATGAAAAACTGTTTTTT. Amino acids: CASSTWGSNEKLFF. Combining the CDR3 with reference TRBV7-2 and TRBJ1-4 gives the whole variable domain GAGVSQSPSNKVTEKGKDVELRCDPISGHTALYWYRQSLGQGLEFLIYFQGNSAPDKSGLPSDRFSAERTGGSVSTLTIQRTQQEDSAVYLCASSTWGSNEKLFFGSGTQLSVL.

This CDR3 is CASSERGGKLFF. The CDR3 nucleotides are TGTGCCAGCAGTGAACGGGGGGGAAAACTGTTTTTT. The chain carries TRBV25-1 and TRBJ1-4; D possibly corresponds to TRBD1 (5 bases). The CDR3 is 12 residues long. The ends were cut back, 2 bases at V and 10 bases at J, with 8 bases in the middle. Germline loops: CDR1 MGHDK, CDR2 SYGVNS. Combining the CDR3 with reference TRBV25-1 and TRBJ1-4 gives the whole variable domain EADIYQTPRYLVIGTGKKITLECSQTMGHDKMYWYQQDPGMELHLIHYSYGVNSTEKGDLSSESTVSRIRTEHFPLTLESARPSHTSQYLCASSERGGKLFFGSGTQLSVL.

V gene TRBV7-2 combines with J gene TRBJ1-1, with 10 positions matching TRBD1. This CDR3 is built from 17 residues. The ends lost 4 bases at V and 6 bases at J; junction bases unmatched: 14. Germline values: CDR1 SGHTA, CDR2 FQGNSA. The CDR3 DNA reads as TGTGCCAGCAGCTCATCCTCACGGGACAGGGGAGGCGCTGAAGCTTTCTTT. Translated, it gives CASSSSSRDRGGAEAFF.

The chain joins TRBV2 to TRBJ2-3; D unclear. In germline, CDR1 is SNHLY, CDR2 FYNNEI. Deletions cut 8 bases from V and 2 bases from J, with 11 bases between. The CDR3 is 13 amino acids. The CDR3 spells CASQPPFTDTQYF. In nucleotides, the CDR3 is TGTGCCAGCCAGCCGCCCTTCACAGATACGCAGTATTTT.

CDR3 sequence reads: CASSFTGGVGYTF. CDR3 nucleotide sequence: TGTGCCAGCAGCTTTACGGGGGGCGTGGGCTACACCTTC. The chain employs TRBV7-6 and TRBJ1-2; a weak D match, TRBD1 (6 bases). Per germline, CDR1 SGHVS and CDR2 FNYEAQ. The V gene lost 3 bases and the J gene lost 8 bases, with 13 bases spanning the gap. This CDR3 spans 13 amino acids.

This chain links TRBV7-8 with TRBJ1-5; TRBD1 aligns across 7 bases. This CDR3 is 14 amino acids long. Germline CDR1 reads SGHVS; CDR2 reads FQNEAQ. Trimming took 3 bases from V and 6 from J; bases not matched to a gene: 5. This chain's CDR3 is CASSLRQGGQPQHF. For the CDR3, the DNA is TGTGCCAGCAGCTTGCGACAGGGAGGTCAGCCCCAGCATTTT.

The genes are TRBV13 and TRBJ2-2; 10 bases map to TRBD2. After removal of 1 base from V and 2 bases from J, the junction contained 10 bases not matched to a gene. Germline values: CDR1 PRHDT, CDR2 FYEKMQ (reference sequence). The length of the CDR3 is 19 residues. For the CDR3, the DNA is TGTGCCAGCAGCTTAGAATCCTGGCTAGCGGGAGACAACACCGGGGAGCTGTTTTTT. It yields the protein CASSLESWLAGDNTGELFF. Full variable domain (outside the CDR3, taken from reference TRBV13 and TRBJ2-2): AAGVIQSPRHLIKEKRETATLKCYPIPRHDTVYWYQQGPGQDPQFLISFYEKMQSDKGSIPDRFSAQQFSDYHSELNMSSLELGDSALYFCASSLESWLAGDNTGELFFGEGSRLTVL.

This sequence joins TRBV6-1 and TRBJ1-2, with D tentatively TRBD1 (5 bases). The V end lost 6 bases, the J end lost 7 bases, and 18 bases lay between the germline ends. CDR3 length: 14 amino acids. Germline assignment: CDR1 MNHNS and CDR2 SASEGT. This chain's CDR3 is CASSGLGRVGGYTF. As DNA, the CDR3 is TGTGCCAGCAGCGGCCTGGGCAGGGTGGGTGGCTACACCTTC.

The rearrangement joins TRBV14 to TRBJ2-2; D remains ambiguous. The V end was cut by 2 bases, the J end by 7 bases, with 8 bases between. CDR3 size: 13 residues. Germline values: CDR1 SGHDN, CDR2 FVKESK. The CDR3: CASSQIRVGELFF. The CDR3 DNA reads TGTGCCAGCAGCCAAATTCGAGTCGGGGAGCTGTTTTTT.

This clone was seen a single time. V usage is TRBV7-2 and J usage is TRBJ2-6; the D is unclear. The CDR3 is 14 residues long. The V gene's germline CDR1 is SGHTA and CDR2 FQGNSA. Deletions cut 2 bases from V and 4 bases from J, with 6 bases between. The CDR3 region is CASSLKVGANVLTF. CDR3 sequence (DNA): TGTGCCAGCAGCTTAAAAGTCGGGGCCAACGTCCTGACTTTC.

The chain recombines TRBV7-9 with TRBJ2-3; D might be TRBD2 (6 bases). CDR1 is SEHNR, CDR2 FQNEAQ, per germline (reference sequence). The CDR3 is 15 amino acids. V lost 6 bases and J 0 bases, leaving 13 bases between the germline ends. The CDR3 protein is CASSLLTSSTDTQYF. CDR3 coding DNA: TGTGCCAGCAGTCTCCTGACTAGTAGCACAGATACGCAGTATTTT. Complete variable domain (other parts from reference TRBV7-9 and TRBJ2-3): DTGVSQNPRHKITKRGQNVTFRCDPISEHNRLYWYRQTLGQGPEFLTYFQNEAQLEKSRLLSDRFSAERPKGSFSTLEIQRTEQGDSAMYLCASSLLTSSTDTQYFGPGTRLTVL.

The V gene is TRBV28, the J gene TRBJ1-1; unclear D gene. Germline V gene data show CDR1 as MDHEN and CDR2 as SYDVKM. CDR3 length: 12 amino acids. The V and J ends lost 3 bases and 8 bases respectively, with 10 bases between them. The CDR3 region is CASSLWGEEAFF. CDR3 in DNA: TGTGCCAGCAGTTTGTGGGGAGAGGAAGCTTTCTTT. The full variable domain, with the rest looked up from reference TRBV28 and TRBJ1-1, is DVKVTQSSRYLVKRTGEKVFLECVQDMDHENMFWYRQDPGLGLRLIYFSYDVKMKEKGDIPEGYSVSREKKERFSLILESASTNQTSMYLCASSLWGEEAFFGQGTRLTVV.

The chain employs TRBV7-2 and TRBJ2-3, with a tentative D call TRBD1 (6 bases). Trimming cost V 5 bases and J 2 bases, with 17 bases left between them. The CDR3 has 16 amino acids. Germline V CDR1 and CDR2: SGHTA, FQGNSA. DNA of the CDR3: TGTGCCAGCAGCCCAAGGGGACAAGGGCCCACAGATACGCAGTATTTT. As protein: CASSPRGQGPTDTQYF.

The V gene is TRBV4-2, the J gene TRBJ2-7; weak D call: TRBD2 (5 bases). Germline V gene data show CDR1 as LGHNA and CDR2 as YNFKEQ. The CDR3 sequence is 12 residues long. V dropped 0 bases and J dropped 6 bases, with 6 bases sitting between them. As DNA, the CDR3 is TGTGCCAGCAGCCAAGATGGGAGCGAGCAGTACTTC. As protein: CASSQDGSEQYF.

There are a few counts of this clone. This same CDR3 is encoded by further DNA sequences in the sample. The chain couples TRBV20-1 to TRBJ2-7; D call uncertain. The CDR3 totals 11 residues. Germline CDR1 is DFQATT and CDR2 is SNEGSKA (reference sequence). V lost 3 bases to trimming and J lost 7 bases, with 10 bases between them. CDR3: CSASASREQYF. Written as DNA, the CDR3 is TGCAGTGCTAGTGCTAGTAGGGAGCAGTACTTC.

The chain carries TRBV30 and TRBJ1-6; D call uncertain. CDR1 GTSNPN and CDR2 SVGIG come from the germline V gene (reference sequence). This CDR3 has 13 amino acids. The ends were cut back, 5 bases at V and 8 bases at J, with 13 bases in the middle. As DNA, the CDR3 is TGTGCCTGGGGTTCTAACAGAGATTCACCCCTCCACTTT. This sequence encodes CAWGSNRDSPLHF.

This clone was counted between two and nine times. The chain uses TRBV30 and TRBJ1-5; D is undetermined. Germline lookup yields CDR1 GTSNPN and CDR2 SVGIG (reference sequence). Trimming stripped 3 bases from V and 7 bases from J, with 13 bases between. This CDR3 region has 13 residues. The chain's CDR3 is CAWRDRLGQPQHF. The CDR3 region has the DNA TGTGCCTGGAGGGACCGACTTGGGCAGCCCCAGCATTTT.

There are a few counts of this clone. This chain connects TRBV2 to TRBJ2-5, with 11 bases identical to TRBD2. V was clipped by 7 bases and J by 2 bases; unmatched bases: 6. The germline V gene has CDR1 SNHLY and CDR2 FYNNEI. The CDR3 extends over 15 amino acids. CDR3 residues: CASTGTSGGQETQYF. The CDR3 region has the DNA TGTGCCAGCACCGGGACTAGCGGAGGGCAAGAGACCCAGTACTTC.

This chain links TRBV9 with TRBJ1-2; no clear D gene. V was trimmed by 7 bases and J by 4 bases, leaving 17 bases between them. CDR3 length equals 14 residues. Germline-derived CDR1 and CDR2 are SGDLS and YYNGEE. CDR3 in DNA: TGTGCCAGCGTGGGGATGGGTACGAGCTATGGCTACACCTTC. Protein sequence: CASVGMGTSYGYTF.

This clone has more than one count but fewer than ten. The chain couples TRBV18 to TRBJ1-5, with D hard to call. The V gene's germline CDR1 is KGHSH and CDR2 LQKENI. Trimming stripped 6 bases from V and 0 bases from J, with 12 bases between. The CDR3 sequence is 15 residues long. CDR3 sequence (DNA): TGTGCCAGCTCGCAGAGAGGAGATAGCAATCAGCCCCAGCATTTT. Protein product: CASSQRGDSNQPQHF.

This clone has just one count. The chain joins TRBV15 to TRBJ1-3, with 11 nucleotides matching TRBD1. The CDR3 is made up of 16 amino acids. The V gene end was trimmed by 9 bases and the J gene end by 2 bases; junction bases not matched to a gene: 9. Germline-derived CDR1 and CDR2 are LNHNV and YYDKDF (reference sequence). The CDR3 DNA reads as TGTGCCACAGGGGACAGGGGGTGGCTGCCTGGAAACACCATATATTTT. Its translation: CATGDRGWLPGNTIYF.

This sequence joins TRBV6-6 and TRBJ2-2; D may be TRBD1 (6 bases). The germline gives CDR1 MNHNY, CDR2 SVGAGI (reference sequence). With 6 bases removed from V and 4 bases from J, the gap between germline ends came to 12 bases. The CDR3 has 14 residues. This CDR3 is CASSPTGFTGELFF. The DNA for the CDR3 is TGTGCCAGCAGCCCCACAGGGTTCACCGGGGAGCTGTTTTTT.

The CDR3 protein is CASSLGPGQGAFF. DNA for the CDR3: TGTGCCAGCAGCTTGGGCCCGGGACAGGGGGCTTTCTTT. The V gene is TRBV7-2, the J gene TRBJ1-1, with 10 bases fitting TRBD1. Germline V lookup: CDR1 SGHTA, CDR2 FQGNSA. Losses at the gene ends were 3 bases for V and 11 bases for J; bases not matched to a gene: 6. CDR3 size: 13 residues.

The chain carries TRBV7-2 and TRBJ1-6; D not certain. The germline gives CDR1 SGHTA, CDR2 FQGNSA. The V end was cut by 5 bases, the J end by 6 bases, with 14 bases between. The CDR3 sequence is 15 residues long. In DNA form, the CDR3 reads TGTGCCAGCAGCCTACGCGGACTGATTAATTCACCCCTCCACTTT. As protein: CASSLRGLINSPLHF.

The rearrangement joins TRBV29-1 to TRBJ1-2, with 8 bases matching TRBD1. The germline gives CDR1 SQVTM, CDR2 ANQGSEA. The V segment lost 4 bases and the J segment 3 bases; nucleotides outside the gene matches: 4. This CDR3 contains 13 residues. In nucleotides, the CDR3 is TGCAGCGTTGCGACAGGGGACTACTATGGCTACACCTTC. Its translation: CSVATGDYYGYTF.

This clone was seen only a few times. The chain links TRBV5-1 to TRBJ2-1; D perhaps matches TRBD1 (5 bases). This CDR3 has 14 residues. Germline CDR1 reads SGHRS; CDR2 reads YFSETQ. The V end lost 0 bases, the J end lost 4 bases, and 8 bases lay between the germline ends. The DNA for the CDR3 is TGCGCCAGCAGCTTGGGACAGAGTTACAATGAGCAGTTCTTC. Protein: CASSLGQSYNEQFF.

This sequence joins TRBV5-1 and TRBJ2-5, with 10 bases identical to TRBD2. The CDR3 loop spans 17 amino acids. The ends lost 3 bases at V and 7 bases at J; junction bases unmatched: 15. CDR1 and CDR2 (germline): SGHRS, YFSETQ. The chain's CDR3 is CASSWAGSSGGRGTQYF. The DNA for the CDR3 is TGCGCCAGCAGCTGGGCCGGCTCTAGCGGGGGCCGGGGGACCCAGTACTTC.

The chain recombines TRBV29-1 with TRBJ2-7, with 10 nucleotides matching TRBD1. This CDR3 is built from 13 residues. The J segment lost 3 bases and the V segment lost 3 bases, leaving 2 bases of the junction unmatched. Germline assignment: CDR1 SQVTM and CDR2 ANQGSEA. The CDR3 DNA is TGCAGCGTTGATGGGACAGGGGACTACGAGCAGTACTTC. It is translated as CSVDGTGDYEQYF.

The chain uses TRBV9 and TRBJ2-7; a weak D match, TRBD2 (5 bases). The CDR3 runs 14 residues. Trimming cost V 4 bases and J 2 bases, with 13 bases left between them. Per the germline V gene, CDR1 is SGDLS and CDR2 is YYNGEE. The CDR3: CASSPDFLTYEQYF. The CDR3 DNA is TGTGCCAGCAGCCCGGACTTTCTCACCTACGAGCAGTACTTC.

The count of this clone is one. The gene calls are TRBV4-3 and TRBJ1-2, with 8 bases fitting TRBD1. This CDR3 spans 16 amino acids. Looked up from germline, CDR1 is LGHNA and CDR2 is YSLEER. V lost 0 bases to trimming and J lost 4 bases; unmatched junction nucleotides: 7. The chain's CDR3 is CASSQDTTGVPYGYTF. CDR3 nucleotide sequence: TGCGCCAGCAGCCAAGACACGACAGGGGTTCCCTATGGCTACACCTTC.